A few counts support the clone carrying this T cell receptor (beta chain). Its antigen is as yet unknown. This sample stems from a study of response to subunit inactivated influenza vaccine. Points from the study as a whole: Authors suggested that a seasonal influenza vaccination recruits few new T cells each time.

From germline, CDR1 is MGHRA and CDR2 YSYEKL. The junction had 6 bases not matched to a gene; V was cut back by 1 base and J by 4 bases. This CDR3 region has 16 residues. TCRdb analysed the RT-PCR reads with MiXCR anew, one entry per CDR3 protein. The data hold about 190,000 distinct CDR3 sequences, with around 14% observed a single time. The sample in question was CD8+ T cells sorted from PBMCs, obtained more than 4 days after vaccination. This chain joins TRBV4-1 and TRBJ2-1; 8 positions agree with TRBD2. This clonotype was obtained from a man aged 45-65 years who received an inactivated influenza vaccine. CDR3 sequence (DNA): TGCGCCAGCAGCCAAGCTGAACTAGCGGAATACAATGAGCAGTTCTTC. Translating it yields CASSQAELAEYNEQFF.